The 2 T cell receptor beta chains presented below share a single source sample, sequenced in a study of sequential checkpoint blockade in melanoma. Treatment of the sample: randomized to nivolumab then ipilimumab (arm A) or the reverse (arm B). Repertoires were generated with immunoSEQ multiplex PCR, while TCRdb's copy carries only in-frame clones and drops some. Here the sample spans approximately 8,800 clones, 58% being singletons. The specimen was CD8+ T cells sorted from blood (inferred from file names), collected from a patient given nivolumab and ipilimumab in sequence. These receptors were obtained from a human donor with melanoma.

The chain couples TRBV5-1 to TRBJ2-7, with 7 bases identical to TRBD1. The junction had 8 bases not matched to a gene; V was cut back by 2 bases and J by 0 bases. Germline lookup yields CDR1 SGHRS and CDR2 YFSETQ. The CDR3 loop spans 16 amino acids. The CDR3 here is CASSLPQGSNSYEQYF. The CDR3 nucleotides are TGCGCCAGCAGCTTACCACAGGGGTCTAACTCCTACGAGCAGTACTTC.

The chain has TRBV4-3 and TRBJ1-1; a weak D match, TRBD1 (6 bases). The CDR3 length is 14 residues. CDR1 and CDR2 (germline): LGHNA, YSLEER. The V gene lost 0 bases and the J gene lost 8 bases, with 13 bases spanning the gap. This CDR3 is CASSQEYRVPEAFF. The DNA for the CDR3 is TGCGCCAGCAGCCAAGAGTACAGGGTACCCGAAGCTTTCTTT.